Below, 21 T cell receptor beta chains from the same sample are listed, as sequenced in a study of T cell responses to AZD1222 COVID-19 vaccine. Clones were read by immunoSEQ multiplex PCR, and TCRdb kept only the in-frame ones, dropping some. The sample contains about 140,000 clones, approximately 91% of which appear only once. The sequenced sample was peripheral blood, obtained 28 days after the second AZD1222 dose. The receptors stem from an adult who received the AZD1222 COVID-19 vaccine.

The gene calls are TRBV12-3 or TRBV12-4 and TRBJ1-4; D gene ambiguous. The ends were cut back, 7 bases at V and 8 bases at J, with 11 bases in the middle. The CDR3 is made up of 12 amino acids. The CDR3 DNA is TGTGCCAGCACTCGACACCTCGAAAAACTGTTTTTT. Translating it yields CASTRHLEKLFF.

The genes are TRBV6-1 and TRBJ1-5; D is ambiguous. Looked up from germline, CDR1 is MNHNS and CDR2 is SASEGT. This CDR3 region has 13 residues. V was cut by 3 bases and J by 3 bases, with 6 bases left in between. CDR3 sequence (DNA): TGTGCCAGCAGTGAGGACTACAATCAGCCCCAGCATTTT. This encodes CASSEDYNQPQHF.

V gene TRBV6-4 combines with J gene TRBJ1-1; TRBD1 agrees at 11 bases. V lost 6 bases, J lost 4 bases, and 7 bases stayed unmatched. In germline, CDR1 is MRHNA, CDR2 SNTAGT. The CDR3 length is 15 residues. The CDR3 DNA follows: TGTGCCAGCAGCTCGAGGACAGGGGGCGGCACTGAAGCTTTCTTT. The encoded protein is CASSSRTGGGTEAFF.

This clone occurred once. The chain has TRBV6-2 or TRBV6-3 and TRBJ1-5, with TRBD1 matching 8 bases. V lost 2 bases, J lost 5 bases, and 11 bases stayed unmatched. The CDR3 is 17 amino acids. Germline V lookup: CDR1 MNHEY, CDR2 SVGEGT. The CDR3, as DNA: TGTGCCAGCAGTTACACCCCAGGGGGCGCCGCTTATCAGCCCCAGCATTTT. Protein: CASSYTPGGAAYQPQHF.

The chain links TRBV27 to TRBJ1-2; 10 bases are shared with TRBD1. Germline V CDR1 and CDR2: MNHEY, SMNVEV (reference sequence). The ends lost 2 bases at V and 8 bases at J; junction bases unmatched: 5. The CDR3 sequence is 14 residues long. The DNA for the CDR3 is TGTGCCAGCAGTTTAGACAGGGGGCGCCGGGGCTACACCTTC. Translation: CASSLDRGRRGYTF.

The chain has TRBV6-6 and TRBJ1-6; D is undetermined. The V gene lost 2 bases and the J gene lost 9 bases, with 11 bases spanning the gap. This CDR3 has 14 residues. Germline V gene data show CDR1 as MNHNY and CDR2 as SVGAGI (reference sequence). The CDR3: CASSYGQAGSPLHF. The CDR3 nucleotides read TGTGCCAGCAGTTACGGGCAGGCTGGTTCACCCCTCCACTTT.

The chain links TRBV18 to TRBJ2-5, with D uncertain. The germline V gene has CDR1 KGHSH and CDR2 LQKENI. The CDR3 is 14 residues long. V was shortened by 3 bases and J by 4 bases, with 12 bases between the two germline ends. The CDR3 region has the DNA TGTGCCAGCTCACCCCCTTCGGGTCTAGAGACCCAGTACTTC. Translated, it gives CASSPPSGLETQYF.

The chain recombines TRBV4-1 with TRBJ1-5; D is undetermined. Germline V gene sequence: CDR1 MGHRA, CDR2 YSYEKL. The CDR3 is 16 residues long. Trimming cost V 1 base and J 0 bases, with 10 bases left between them. CDR3 bases: TGCGCCAGCAGCCAAGGACTGACCCATAGCAATCAGCCCCAGCATTTT. As protein: CASSQGLTHSNQPQHF.

This chain links TRBV7-2 with TRBJ1-2; TRBD1 matches at 9 bases. Germline CDR1 reads SGHTA; CDR2 reads FQGNSA. The ends lost 4 bases at V and 6 bases at J; junction bases unmatched: 9. The CDR3 consists of 15 residues. The CDR3 bases are TGTGCCAGCAGCTCAACCGGGACAGGGAAACATGGCTACACCTTC. This sequence encodes CASSSTGTGKHGYTF.

This rearrangement joins TRBV3-1 (or the pseudogene TRBV3-2) to TRBJ1-2; maybe TRBD1 (5 bases). Between the trimmed V and J ends, which lost 1 base and 1 base, there was a span of 16 bases. CDR1 is LGHDT and CDR2 is YNNKEL in the germline V gene (reference sequence). The length of the CDR3 is 17 residues. CDR3 sequence reads: CASSQGRRGDLNYGYTF. CDR3 bases: TGTGCCAGCAGCCAAGGAAGGAGGGGAGATCTTAACTATGGCTACACCTTC.

Remarks on this clone: The identical CDR3 is also encoded by other nucleotide sequences in the sample. This rearrangement joins TRBV9 to TRBJ1-5; unclear D gene. Germline lookup yields CDR1 SGDLS and CDR2 YYNGEE. CDR3 size: 15 residues. V shed 0 bases and J shed 0 bases, with 7 bases lying between them. The chain's CDR3 is CASSVEGNSNQPQHF. The CDR3 nucleotides are TGTGCCAGCAGCGTAGAGGGTAATAGCAATCAGCCCCAGCATTTT.

The genes are TRBV7-9 and TRBJ1-5; D may be TRBD1 (5 bases). V shed 5 bases and J shed 3 bases, with 14 bases lying between them. Germline values: CDR1 SEHNR, CDR2 FQNEAQ (reference sequence). The CDR3 is 15 amino acids. The chain's CDR3 is CASSGAGMDNQPQHF. The CDR3, as DNA: TGTGCCAGCAGCGGAGCAGGGATGGACAATCAGCCCCAGCATTTT.

V gene TRBV6-5 combines with J gene TRBJ1-2; 11 bases are a match to TRBD1. There are 16 residues in the CDR3. Trimming at V came to 2 bases and at J to 7 bases, leaving 9 bases not matched to a gene. The germline V gene has CDR1 MNHEY and CDR2 SVGAGI. CDR3 residues: CASSYRGGQGARGYTF. The CDR3 coding sequence is TGTGCCAGCAGTTACAGGGGCGGACAGGGGGCGCGTGGCTACACCTTC.

This clone was detected a few times. The chain employs TRBV5-5 and TRBJ2-7, with 7 bases that match TRBD1. J gave up 3 bases and V 2 bases, and 2 bases lay outside the gene matches. CDR3 length equals 13 residues. Per the germline V gene, CDR1 is SGHKS and CDR2 is YYEKEE (reference sequence). In DNA form, the CDR3 reads TGTGCCAGCAGCTTAGACAGGGTCTACGAGCAGTACTTC. It translates to CASSLDRVYEQYF.

In DNA, the CDR3 is TGCGCCAGCAGCTTGGAGGCTGATATAACTGAAGCTTTCTTT. This translates into CASSLEADITEAFF. The V and J genes are TRBV5-1 and TRBJ1-1; D not resolved. Germline V gene lookup returns CDR1 SGHRS and CDR2 YFSETQ. V was shortened by 0 bases and J by 5 bases, with 11 bases between the two germline ends. The CDR3 is made up of 14 amino acids.

V is TRBV10-1 and J is TRBJ2-5; D not certain. CDR3 length equals 14 residues. The ends were cut back, 0 bases at V and 2 bases at J, with 7 bases in the middle. In germline, CDR1 is WNHNN, CDR2 SYGVQD (reference sequence). This chain's CDR3 is CASSESRSQETQYF. The CDR3 bases are TGCGCCAGCAGTGAGTCGAGAAGTCAAGAGACCCAGTACTTC.

The chain joins TRBV27 to TRBJ1-5; unclear D gene. The CDR3 sequence is 15 residues long. Trimming pared 0 bases from V and 0 bases from J, leaving 6 bases between. Looked up from germline, CDR1 is MNHEY and CDR2 is SMNVEV (reference sequence). In DNA, the CDR3 is TGTGCCAGCAGTTTATCATGGGGTAGCAATCAGCCCCAGCATTTT. Amino acids: CASSLSWGSNQPQHF.

J is TRBJ1-4 and V is TRBV5-6; D uncertain. Germline V CDR1 and CDR2: SGHDT, YYEEEE. The CDR3 is 13 residues long. Trimming removed 0 bases from V and 9 bases from J, with 9 bases in between. CDR3 coding DNA: TGTGCCAGCAGCTTGGTCCCGAACAAAAAACTGTTTTTT. This encodes CASSLVPNKKLFF.

The rearrangement links TRBV6-1 to TRBJ1-6, with D unresolved. The CDR3 runs to 18 residues. Germline loops: CDR1 MNHNS, CDR2 SASEGT. The ends were cut back, 2 bases at V and 0 bases at J, with 14 bases in the middle. The CDR3 loop is CASSEPKGPRSYNSPLHF. For the CDR3, the DNA is TGTGCCAGCAGTGAACCTAAAGGACCCCGCTCCTATAATTCACCCCTCCACTTT.

The V and J genes are TRBV11-2 and TRBJ1-4, with a weak D call TRBD1 (5 bases). The CDR3 is 14 amino acids. V lost 1 base, J lost 8 bases, and 11 bases lay in between. CDR1 and CDR2 (germline): SGHAT, FQNNGV. The CDR3 here is CASSLVGGREKLFF. The DNA of the CDR3 is TGTGCCAGCAGCTTAGTCGGGGGTCGAGAAAAACTGTTTTTT.

The rearrangement joins TRBV19 to TRBJ1-4; possible D gene TRBD1, 5 bases. The CDR3 is 15 amino acids. Germline V gives CDR1 LNHDA, CDR2 SQIVND (reference sequence). The V end was cut by 9 bases, the J end by 6 bases, with 20 bases between. CDR3 sequence (DNA): TGTGCCAGCGCACGGGGGGGGATTTACGATGAAAAACTGTTTTTT. Its translation: CASARGGIYDEKLFF.